These 8 T cell receptor beta chains originate from one sample sequenced in a study of post-analysis software for immune sequencing data (dated by TCRdb to between 2014 and 2017). These TCRs' antigens remain unknown. Overall study outcomes, separate from this receptor: Roughly 5 TRBV segments, including TRBV5-6, TRBV5-1 and TRBV20-1, were significantly more frequent in patients than controls.

Receptors were amplified or captured by PCR. Data came from an Illumina HiSeq 2500. Unique molecular identifiers were incorporated into TCR beta cDNA libraries to reduce PCR and sequencing biases. The public reads were reanalyzed by TCRdb: fastp trimming at Q25, MiXCR alignment, in-frame beta chains only. Each entry merges the rows of one CDR3 protein and shows their most common DNA and genes. The sample has around 710,000 distinct CDR3 sequences on record, just over 45% of them singletons. Of the sample, 4.9% is held by the ten largest clones. Material for sequencing was blood. The source of these receptors is a girl aged 5-17 years with multiple sclerosis.

The chain recombines TRBV6-5 with TRBJ2-1; tentative D call: TRBD1 (6 bases). CDR3 length: 11 residues. V shed 7 bases and J shed 15 bases, with 16 bases lying between them. Germline V lookup: CDR1 MNHEY, CDR2 SVGAGI. DNA for the CDR3: TGTGCCAGCATCGCCCCAGGGGTGCGGTTCTTC. Its translation: CASIAPGVRFF.

The chain is built from TRBV5-1 and TRBJ2-1; 9 bases agree with TRBD1. Germline V gives CDR1 SGHRS, CDR2 YFSETQ. The V and J ends lost 0 bases and 8 bases, in that order; junction bases with no gene match: 9. CDR3 length: 16 residues. DNA for the CDR3: TGCGCCAGCAGCTTGGCCCCCGGGACAGGGAGCCATGAGCAGTTCTTC. Its protein is CASSLAPGTGSHEQFF.

This clonotype has just a few counts. The chain employs TRBV25-1 and TRBJ2-1, with D perhaps assigned TRBD1 or TRBD2 (5 bases each). Trimming cost V 2 bases and J 4 bases, with 24 bases left between them. The CDR3 has 19 amino acids. Germline CDR1 is MGHDK and CDR2 is SYGVNS. The CDR3 DNA reads as TGTGCCAGCAGTGAAACCCGGGGCCTAAGAGTCCCTAATTACAATGAGCAGTTCTTC. Amino acid sequence: CASSETRGLRVPNYNEQFF.

The chain carries TRBV5-6 and TRBJ2-5; D may be TRBD1 (5 bases). CDR1 SGHDT and CDR2 YYEEEE come from the germline V gene. CDR3 length equals 18 residues. V was pared by 1 base and J by 5 bases, with 24 bases between. CDR3 DNA sequence: TGTGCCAGCAGCTTGATCACCCCGCTGGACAAAGGGTTGGAGACCCAGTACTTC. Its translation is CASSLITPLDKGLETQYF.

The chain carries TRBV7-2 and TRBJ2-1; 9 nucleotides align to TRBD1. Looked up from germline, CDR1 is SGHTA and CDR2 is FQGNSA. After removal of 1 base from V and 0 bases from J, the junction contained 4 bases not matched to a gene. This CDR3 has 17 amino acids. CDR3 sequence reads: CASSLETGGSSYNEQFF. The CDR3 nucleotides are TGTGCCAGCAGCTTAGAAACAGGGGGCAGCTCCTACAATGAGCAGTTCTTC.

CDR3 nucleotide sequence: TGTGCCAGCAGCCACCGGGACAGAGGGCCTTTTGAGCAGTACTTC. Translated: CASSHRDRGPFEQYF. The chain recombines TRBV7-9 with TRBJ2-7, with TRBD1 matching over 7 bases. Germline CDR1 SEHNR, CDR2 FQNEAQ (reference sequence). CDR3 length equals 15 residues. With 5 bases clipped from V and 7 bases from J, the junction kept 14 bases outside the gene matches.

This clonotype was picked up a small number of times. The V call is TRBV24-1, the J call TRBJ2-4, with a weak D call TRBD2 (6 bases). The better agreement between TRBJ2-7 and the DNA end casts doubt on the J call. CDR3 size: 16 residues. The germline CDR1 and CDR2 sequences are KGHDR and SFDVKD. Here the CDR3 reads CATRGDSALPRYEQYF. DNA of the CDR3: TGTGCCACCAGGGGGGACTCCGCTCTACCCCGCTACGAGCAGTACTTC.

The gene calls are TRBV30 and TRBJ1-1; D unclear. The V gene lost 3 bases and the J gene lost 0 bases, with 8 bases spanning the gap. The germline gives CDR1 GTSNPN, CDR2 SVGIG (reference sequence). CDR3 length equals 13 residues. The CDR3 region has the DNA TGTGCCTGGAGCACAGTAATGAACACTGAAGCTTTCTTT. Residues: CAWSTVMNTEAFF.